This entry lists 19 T cell receptor beta chains sequenced from one sample in a study of technical replicates of blood from a handful of donors. Assay used: immunoSEQ multiplex PCR; TCRdb lists only in-frame clones, some missing. The sample lists around 30,000 clones; 85% to 95% were seen once. Sequencing was carried out using PBMCs. The receptors originated from a human donor in good health. Some clones in this sample may be carry-over from other donors' samples.

The chain carries TRBV2 and TRBJ1-6; D gene unclear. This CDR3 comprises 12 residues. Trimming cost V 11 bases and J 7 bases, with 12 bases left between them. From germline, CDR1 is SNHLY and CDR2 FYNNEI. CDR3 bases: TGTGCCTCCACCCGAGAGAATTCACCCCTCCACTTT. Protein product: CASTRENSPLHF.

The gene calls are TRBV5-4 and TRBJ2-2, with 7 bases lining up with TRBD2. The CDR3 is 16 amino acids. Trimming removed 4 bases from V and 0 bases from J; junction bases left unmatched: 6. In germline, CDR1 is SGHNT, CDR2 YYREEE (reference sequence). The CDR3 DNA is TGTGCCAGCAGCCGCGGGGGAAGGTCGAACACCGGGGAGCTGTTTTTT. Translating it yields CASSRGGRSNTGELFF.

This chain connects TRBV9 to TRBJ2-3, with unresolved D. Trimming pared 2 bases from V and 6 bases from J, leaving 7 bases between. Looked up from germline, CDR1 is SGDLS and CDR2 is YYNGEE. The CDR3 is 12 amino acids. CDR3 in DNA: TGTGCCAGCAGCGTTAGCTGGGATACGCAGTATTTT. Translation: CASSVSWDTQYF.

This clone was recorded only once. The V gene is TRBV28, the J gene TRBJ1-1, with TRBD1 identical over 10 bases. The CDR3 is made up of 15 amino acids. Trimming at V came to 5 bases and at J to 3 bases, leaving 6 bases not matched to a gene. The germline V gene encodes CDR1 MDHEN and CDR2 SYDVKM. The CDR3 region is CASSAYGTGDTEAFF. The CDR3 DNA is TGTGCCAGCAGTGCATACGGGACAGGGGACACTGAAGCTTTCTTT.

V usage is TRBV7-8 and J usage is TRBJ2-7; the D gene is possibly TRBD2 (5 bases). Germline V gene sequence: CDR1 SGHVS, CDR2 FQNEAQ. The V and J ends lost 7 bases and 6 bases respectively, with 22 bases between them. This CDR3 is built from 15 residues. The CDR3 spells CASTHRRQAGVEQYF. CDR3 DNA: TGTGCCAGCACTCATCGGAGGCAGGCCGGGGTCGAGCAGTACTTC.

Only one count was recorded for this clone. CDR3 in amino acids: CASSGGTNNEQFF. The DNA for the CDR3 is TGTGCCAGCAGTGGCGGAACTAACAATGAGCAGTTCTTC. This rearrangement joins TRBV25-1 to TRBJ2-1, with D unresolved. The CDR3 length is 13 residues. Germline V gene lookup returns CDR1 MGHDK and CDR2 SYGVNS. V was shortened by 4 bases and J by 5 bases, with 9 bases between the two germline ends.

The chain couples TRBV5-4 to TRBJ2-1, with 10 bases fitting TRBD1. CDR1 SGHNT and CDR2 YYREEE come from the germline V gene (reference sequence). The CDR3 loop spans 15 amino acids. J gave up 3 bases and V 3 bases, and 3 bases lay outside the gene matches. CDR3 sequence: CASSSGQGSYNEQFF. In DNA form, the CDR3 reads TGTGCCAGCAGCTCGGGACAGGGGAGCTACAATGAGCAGTTCTTC. The full variable domain, in which reference TRBV5-4 and TRBJ2-1 provide the parts outside the CDR3, is ETGVTQSPTHLIKTRGQQVTLRCSSQSGHNTVSWYQQALGQGPQFIFQYYREEENGRGNFPPRFSGLQFPNYSSELNVNALELDDSALYLCASSSGQGSYNEQFFGPGTRLTVL.

The chain joins TRBV6-4 to TRBJ1-4, with 9 bases fitting TRBD1. The V and J ends lost 7 bases and 6 bases, in that order; junction bases with no gene match: 15. The CDR3 runs to 17 residues. Germline-derived CDR1 and CDR2 are MRHNA and SNTAGT. CDR3 in DNA: TGTGCCAGCATCGACCCCGTGACAGGGGGGAGGGATGAAAAACTGTTTTTT. Encoded protein: CASIDPVTGGRDEKLFF.

V and J are TRBV7-9 and TRBJ2-2; 8 positions match TRBD2. With 4 bases clipped from V and 1 base from J, the junction kept 2 bases outside the gene matches. This CDR3 is built from 15 residues. CDR1 and CDR2 from the germline V gene are SEHNR and FQNEAQ (reference sequence). The CDR3: CASSSTSVNTGELFF. Written as DNA, the CDR3 is TGTGCCAGCAGCTCGACTAGCGTGAACACCGGGGAGCTGTTTTTT.

Only one count was recorded for this clone. The J gene is TRBJ1-2, the V gene TRBV9; possible D gene TRBD1, 5 bases. This CDR3 contains 14 residues. Germline V gene data show CDR1 as SGDLS and CDR2 as YYNGEE. Trimming pared 4 bases from V and 11 bases from J, leaving 21 bases between. DNA for the CDR3: TGTGCCAGCAGCCTACAGGACCTCGGGGGGGTGTACACCTTC. It encodes CASSLQDLGGVYTF. Full variable domain (rest looked up from reference TRBV9 and TRBJ1-2): DSGVTQTPKHLITATGQRVTLRCSPRSGDLSVYWYQQSLDQGLQFLIQYYNGEERAKGNILERFSAQQFPDLHSELNLSSLELGDSALYFCASSLQDLGGVYTFGSGTRLTVV.

This chain links TRBV19 with TRBJ2-2; 8 bases match TRBD2. Germline CDR1 and CDR2: LNHDA and SQIVND (reference sequence). The CDR3 is made up of 14 amino acids. The CDR3 reads CATWAGGNTGELFF. For the CDR3, the DNA is TGTGCTACCTGGGCGGGAGGGAACACCGGGGAGCTGTTTTTT.

The chain employs TRBV4-2 and TRBJ2-7; 7 nucleotides line up with TRBD1. The ends lost 2 bases at V and 0 bases at J; junction bases unmatched: 7. CDR1 and CDR2 (germline): LGHNA, YNFKEQ. The CDR3 runs to 16 residues. The CDR3 DNA reads as TGTGCCAGCAGCCAACCGACAGGGACCAGCTCCTACGAGCAGTACTTC. Its protein is CASSQPTGTSSYEQYF.

V is TRBV10-3 and J is TRBJ2-1; the D gene is possibly TRBD2 (6 bases). V shed 0 bases and J shed 9 bases, with 21 bases lying between them. This CDR3 has 17 residues. CDR1 is ENHRY and CDR2 is SYGVKD in the germline V gene. As DNA, the CDR3 is TGTGCCATCAGTGAGTCACCCGGGACTGGCACTGGGGGTGAGCAGTTCTTC. Its protein product is CAISESPGTGTGGEQFF.

The V call is TRBV29-1, the J call TRBJ1-5, with D hard to call. The CDR3 covers 14 residues. From germline, CDR1 is SQVTM and CDR2 ANQGSEA. The V and J ends lost 4 bases and 9 bases respectively, with 19 bases between them. CDR3 protein: CSVAAEGWVSPQHF. The CDR3, as DNA: TGCAGCGTTGCCGCTGAGGGCTGGGTTTCGCCCCAGCATTTT.

This clone was recorded only once. V is TRBV7-3 and J is TRBJ2-7, with a tentative D call TRBD1 (7 bases). Germline V lookup: CDR1 SGHTA, CDR2 FQGTGA. The CDR3 has 12 amino acids. Trimming cost V 5 bases and J 7 bases, with 12 bases left between them. CDR3 residues: CASSGDSGEQYF. Written as DNA, the CDR3 is TGTGCCAGCAGCGGGGACAGCGGGGAGCAGTACTTC.

The V call is TRBV6-6, the J call TRBJ2-5; tentatively, D is TRBD2 (6 bases). CDR1 and CDR2 from the germline V gene are MNHNY and SVGAGI (reference sequence). The CDR3 contains 14 residues. Trimming left V 6 bases short and J 5 bases short, with 16 bases between. The CDR3: CASRLAGFGETQYF. CDR3 nucleotides: TGTGCCAGCAGGTTGGCGGGGTTTGGGGAGACCCAGTACTTC.

The chain combines TRBV7-2 with TRBJ2-3; possible D gene TRBD1, 6 bases. This CDR3 has 15 amino acids. V lost 5 bases and J lost 0, with 12 bases in between. Looked up from germline, CDR1 is SGHTA and CDR2 is FQGNSA. The CDR3 region has the DNA TGTGCCAGCAGCCCCCAGGGGTCTAGCACAGATACGCAGTATTTT. Translation gives CASSPQGSSTDTQYF.

This clone counts as medium-sized (0.01 to 0.1%). This chain connects TRBV10-1 to TRBJ1-6, with a possible D match to TRBD1 (6 bases). The germline gives CDR1 WNHNN, CDR2 SYGVQD (reference sequence). Trimming removed 3 bases from V and 0 bases from J, with 27 bases in between. The CDR3 runs to 22 residues. CDR3 loop: CASSDLGALGTRRSSYNSPLHF. The CDR3, as DNA: TGCGCCAGCAGTGATTTGGGGGCCCTCGGTACCCGAAGGAGCTCCTATAATTCACCCCTCCACTTT.

This chain uses TRBV5-6 with TRBJ1-1; 11 nucleotides line up with TRBD1. The CDR3 runs to 14 residues. The germline V gene has CDR1 SGHDT and CDR2 YYEEEE. V lost 4 bases, J lost 4 bases, and 3 bases stayed unmatched. The DNA of the CDR3 is TGTGCCAGCAGCCTAGGGACAGGGGGCACTGAAGCTTTCTTT. It specifies CASSLGTGGTEAFF.